The clone carrying this TCR beta chain was seen repeatedly, ten times or more. The data were obtained in a study of blood T cell repertoires in COVID-19. Study background: Acute and convalescent COVID-19 samples came from the United States, Italy and Spain. The cDNA or gDNA used as material had been derived from T cells, B-cell-depleted T cells, or PBMCs.

Germline assignment: CDR1 PRHDT and CDR2 FYEKMQ (reference sequence). This CDR3 region has 12 residues. Trimming stripped 4 bases from V and 2 bases from J, with 5 bases between. Data came from immunoSEQ multiplex PCR; TCRdb stores just in-frame clones and leaves some out. The sample records 200,000 to 250,000 clones, 81% being singletons. This TCR was sampled from a woman at least 80 years old with COVID-19, enrolled during active disease. The material sequenced was peripheral blood. This chain joins TRBV13 and TRBJ1-2; D is unresolved. The chain's CDR3 is CASSYRNYGYTF. The CDR3 nucleotides read TGTGCCAGCAGCTATCGGAACTATGGCTACACCTTC.